A selection of T cell receptor beta chains follows, all from one sample in a study of T cells after yellow fever vaccination. MiXCR, run by TCRdb on the 5' RACE reads, gives a single entry per CDR3 protein. In the table there are some 100,000 distinct CDR3 sequences, roughly 6.8% of which are singletons. This sample comprised CD4+ T cells sorted from PBMCs, obtained roughly seven weeks after the first yellow fever vaccination. These receptors all stem from a young man who received the YFV17D yellow fever vaccine. Each CDR3 is given with its conserved first and last residue. The D gene is left open where the match is weak. Not every row has a clone size; where given, it reads once, few, many or a size class.

J,size,D,V,DNA,CDR3
TRBJ1-1,many,TRBD1,TRBV4-3,TGCGCCAGCAGCCAAGCCAACAGGGGAATTGAAGCTTTCTTT,CASSQANRGIEAFF
TRBJ2-7,many,TRBD1,TRBV5-1,TGCGCCAGCAGCTTGGCCGGGGGGACAGGGGCAATCTACGAGCAGTACTTC,CASSLAGGTGAIYEQYF
TRBJ1-2,.,.,TRBV15,TGTGCCACCAGCAGAGATTCTACAAGGGGCTACACCTTC,CATSRDSTRGYTF
TRBJ2-3,many,TRBD2,TRBV6-5,TGTGCCAGCAGCCGAACACTAGCGGAAACCACAGATACGCAGTATTTT,CASSRTLAETTDTQYF
TRBJ1-4,many,.,TRBV25-1,TGTGCCAGCAGTGAAGTGGGGACCGCTTATGAAAAACTGTTTTTT,CASSEVGTAYEKLFF
TRBJ2-3,many,.,TRBV2,TGTGCCAGCAGTGATCTGTCAGCAGATACGCAGTATTTT,CASSDLSADTQYF
TRBJ2-2,many,.,TRBV24-1,TGTGCCACCAGTGCCTGGATCGGGGAGCTGTTTTTT,CATSAWIGELFF
TRBJ2-1,many,.,TRBV7-9,TGTGCCAGCAGCTTAGGGCTAACCAATGAGCAGTTCTTC,CASSLGLTNEQFF
TRBJ2-1,many,TRBD2,TRBV5-4,TGTGCCAGCAGCTTGGTAGCGGGGCAAGAGCAGTTCTTC,CASSLVAGQEQFF
TRBJ2-1,.,TRBD2,TRBV7-2,TGTGCCAGCAGCTTACTGGGGGGGGCCTACAATGAGCAGTTCTTC,CASSLLGGAYNEQFF
TRBJ2-3,.,TRBD2,TRBV5-6,TGTGCCAGCAGCGCCTTACTAGCGGGGGGGCTGGATACGCAGTATTTT,CASSALLAGGLDTQYF
TRBJ2-1,few,.,TRBV30,TGTGCCGCCTCCTGGGTGGATGAGCAGTTCTTC,CAASWVDEQFF
TRBJ2-3,many,.,TRBV20-1,TGCAGTGCTGCCCCTATGGGTGGCGGGAACACAGATACGCAGTATTTT,CSAAPMGGGNTDTQYF
TRBJ2-1,many,TRBD1,TRBV5-5,TGTGCCAGCACCCAATACACTTCCAGGGGGAATGAGCAGTTCTTC,CASTQYTSRGNEQFF
TRBJ2-2,many,.,TRBV28,TGTGCCAGCAGTCTGAAACTGCTCAGACGGGGCTCGAACACCGGGGAGCTGTTTTTT,CASSLKLLRRGSNTGELFF
TRBJ1-1,.,.,TRBV30,TGTGCCTGGAGTAGAGGGCCGAACACTGAAGCTTTCTTT,CAWSRGPNTEAFF
TRBJ1-2,many,TRBD1,TRBV5-5,TGTGCCAGCAGCTCCCCGGGACAGGGGTACAGCTACACCTTC,CASSSPGQGYSYTF
TRBJ2-1,many,TRBD2,TRBV28,TGTGCCAGCAGTCAATTTAGCGGGGGGGCTGATGAGCAGTTCTTC,CASSQFSGGADEQFF
TRBJ1-5,few,.,TRBV20-1,TGCAGTGCTAGGGGTTTTAGGCAGGGACAAGGTCAGCCCCAGCATTTT,CSARGFRQGQGQPQHF
TRBJ1-1,many,.,TRBV6-5,TGTGCCAGCAGTTTGGGGACCTTAAGGGACACTGAAGCTTTCTTT,CASSLGTLRDTEAFF
TRBJ2-5,many,.,TRBV10-3,TGTGCCATCAAAGGGGACAACCAAGAGACCCAGTACTTC,CAIKGDNQETQYF
TRBJ1-6,few,.,TRBV3-1,TGTGCCAGCAGCCCCGACTGGGAGGAATCACCCCTCCACTTT,CASSPDWEESPLHF
TRBJ2-5,many,.,TRBV6-2/TRBV6-3,TGTGCCAGCAGTTACGCGGAGACCCAGTACTTC,CASSYAETQYF
TRBJ2-3,many,TRBD1,TRBV24-1,TGTGCCACCAGTGATTCCCAGGGGGCCAGAGATACGCAGTATTTT,CATSDSQGARDTQYF
TRBJ2-7,many,.,TRBV5-1,TGCGCCAGCAGCTCAGGCCCCGGGCCCAACTACGAGCAGTACTTC,CASSSGPGPNYEQYF
TRBJ2-3,many,.,TRBV20-1,TGCAGTGCTAGAGATAGGTACACAGGGAGCACAGATACGCAGTATTTT,CSARDRYTGSTDTQYF
TRBJ2-3,many,TRBD1,TRBV20-1,TGCAGTGCTAGAGCGCCGGGACAGGGGACAGATACGCAGTATTTT,CSARAPGQGTDTQYF
TRBJ1-2,many,TRBD1,TRBV12-3/TRBV12-4,TGTGCCAGCAGCTCGGACAGGGGAGGGTATGGCTACACCTTC,CASSSDRGGYGYTF
TRBJ2-1,many,TRBD1,TRBV20-1,TGCAGTGCTCCCCCCAGGGGGCCGTACAATGAGCAGTTCTTC,CSAPPRGPYNEQFF
TRBJ2-7,.,TRBD1,TRBV19,TGTGCCAGTAGTACCTTAGGACAGGGGGCTGAAATTAAGGCCTACGAGCAGTACTTC,CASSTLGQGAEIKAYEQYF
TRBJ1-2,many,.,TRBV4-3,TGCGCCAGCAGCCAACAAAGTGTGGGGGGCTTTGGCTACACCTTC,CASSQQSVGGFGYTF
TRBJ2-3,many,TRBD2,TRBV27,TGTGCCACCGCTCCCACTAGCGGGGGGCTCACAGATACGCAGTATTTT,CATAPTSGGLTDTQYF
TRBJ1-5,few,.,TRBV28,TGTGCCAGCAGCGAGGCCTCTGGGAATCAGCCCCAGCATTTT,CASSEASGNQPQHF
TRBJ1-2,many,TRBD1,TRBV20-1,TGCAGTGCAGGGGGCGGAAGTTTTTTTGACTATGGCTACACCTTC,CSAGGGSFFDYGYTF
TRBJ1-6,.,.,TRBV6-5,TGTGCCAGCGCCGGACTGGGACGGCTGGGCTCCTATAATTCACCCCTCCACTTT,CASAGLGRLGSYNSPLHF
TRBJ1-3,few,.,TRBV5-1,TGCGCCAGCAGCTTGGGTACAGGCAGTAACACCATATATTTT,CASSLGTGSNTIYF
TRBJ2-7,many,TRBD1,TRBV25-1,TGTGCCAGCCGCGCCCCCCCGGGACAGGGGTACGAGCAGTACTTC,CASRAPPGQGYEQYF
TRBJ1-5,few,TRBD1,TRBV18,TGTGCCAGCTCACCGACGACAGGGATCCAGCCCCAGCATTTT,CASSPTTGIQPQHF
TRBJ2-1,.,TRBD2,TRBV5-1,TGCGCCAGCAGCGATGGCGGGGGGTCCTACAATGAGCAGTTCTTC,CASSDGGGSYNEQFF
TRBJ1-1,.,TRBD1,TRBV30,TGTGCCTGGAATGTTGGGACAGCGAACACTGAAGCTTTCTTT,CAWNVGTANTEAFF
TRBJ2-1,few,TRBD1,TRBV6-2/TRBV6-3,TGTGCCAGCAGCGGCCGGGACAGGTCCTACAATGAGCAGTTCTTC,CASSGRDRSYNEQFF
TRBJ2-1,many,.,TRBV4-2,TGTGCCAGCAGCCACTCGGGGCGGGGGCTGAGCTCCTACAATGAGCAGTTCTTC,CASSHSGRGLSSYNEQFF
TRBJ2-3,many,TRBD2,TRBV6-5,TGTGCCAGCAGTGACTCAACTAGCGGGGGGGCTGATACGCAGTATTTT,CASSDSTSGGADTQYF
TRBJ1-6,many,TRBD1,TRBV5-1,TGCGCCAGCAGCTTGGAAGGGACAGGGGATTCACCCCTCCACTTT,CASSLEGTGDSPLHF
TRBJ1-2,many,TRBD1,TRBV7-9,TGTGCCAGCAGGCCTACGACAGGGGGCGGCTCTGGCTACACCTTC,CASRPTTGGGSGYTF
TRBJ2-4,many,TRBD1,TRBV20-1,TGCAGTGCTAGCCCCCCGGGACAGGGTTTCTCTGCCAAAAACATTCAGTACTTC,CSASPPGQGFSAKNIQYF
TRBJ2-7,.,.,TRBV20-1,TGCAGTGCATCAGGGGGGGGGGCCTCCTCCTACGAGCAGTACTTC,CSASGGGASSYEQYF
TRBJ1-5,many,.,TRBV6-2/TRBV6-3,TGTGCCAGCAGTTACTCGCCCGGGGTGGGAAATCAGCCCCAGCATTTT,CASSYSPGVGNQPQHF
TRBJ1-1,many,TRBD1,TRBV3-1,TGTGCCAGCAGCCACGGACAGGGCCTGACAGAAGCTTTCTTT,CASSHGQGLTEAFF
TRBJ2-1,many,.,TRBV7-9,TGTGCCAGCAGCTTAGCGGTGACGCAGTTCTTC,CASSLAVTQFF
TRBJ2-5,few,.,TRBV6-1,TGTGCCAGTGGTGGGGGACCTACTGATTTCCAAGAGACCCAGTACTTC,CASGGGPTDFQETQYF
TRBJ1-1,many,.,TRBV5-1,TGCGCCAGCAGCTTTCAGGGACGAGCTGAAGCTTTCTTT,CASSFQGRAEAFF
TRBJ1-3,.,.,TRBV5-1,TGCGCCAGCAGCTTGGCCTCTCGGACAGAAAAAATATATTTT,CASSLASRTEKIYF
TRBJ1-2,.,TRBD1,TRBV7-8,TGTGCCAGCAGCGTGGACGGGACAGCTAACTATGGCTACACCTTC,CASSVDGTANYGYTF
TRBJ1-4,many,TRBD1,TRBV30,TGTGCCTGGACGGGACAGGGCTACGAAAAACTGTTTTTT,CAWTGQGYEKLFF
TRBJ2-1,many,TRBD1,TRBV7-9,TGTGCCAGCAGCACAAGACAGGGTAGCTCCTACAATGAGCAGTTCTTC,CASSTRQGSSYNEQFF
TRBJ2-5,many,.,TRBV4-1,TGCGCCAGCAGTCGATCGGAGCAGGAGACCCAGTACTTC,CASSRSEQETQYF
TRBJ2-3,many,TRBD2,TRBV5-1,TGCGCCAGCAGCTCAACGGGACTAGCTCTAGATACGCAGTATTTT,CASSSTGLALDTQYF
TRBJ2-3,few,.,TRBV15,TGTGCCACCAGCGGCGTGGCACAGGGTCGGTCAGATACGCAGTATTTT,CATSGVAQGRSDTQYF